This TCR beta chain was identified in a study of blood T cell repertoires in COVID-19 (dated by TCRdb to the early 2020s). The study in broad terms: The collaborator samples originated in the United States, Italy and Spain and spanned the acute and convalescent phases of COVID-19. HLA class I and class II types, where available, came from metadata supplied by the sample provider rather than from assay-based typing. Samples came from the ongoing ImmuneRACE study (first 160 participants) plus 1,254 subjects from 6 global collaborators. Nearly every sample came with metadata listing a de-identified subject ID, COVID-19 status, age in years and sex. The material from the prospective study consisted of cDNA or gDNA derived from T cells, B-cell-depleted T cells, or PBMCs. A freely available public database, intended as a resource for researchers studying the immune response to SARS-CoV-2, is where the repertoires were released. Subjects who had been exposed to COVID-19, were actively infected with it, or had recovered from it provided the deeply sampled blood TCRbeta repertoires that made up the dataset. Overall results and qualifications from the work: The quantity of clinical and demographic metadata differed by source and by participant and was supplied without curation.

As to this clone: Its recognized antigen is unknown. Base qualities are not provided; no much larger clone lies one nucleotide away.

TCRbeta CDR3 regions were amplified from genomic DNA using the immunoSEQ Assay, a bias-controlled multiplex PCR. From the authors' description of their analysis: The number of nucleated cells in each sample was estimated from the amplification of reference gene primers within the assay. Sequence reads were collapsed and filtered to measure the absolute abundance of every unique TCRbeta CDR3 rearrangement. Productive Simpson clonality was computed per sample as the square root of Simpson's diversity index over productive rearrangements. Held by TCRdb, this immuneACCESS table contains in-frame sequences only and omits some clones. Under half of the omission traces to an unresolved V gene where checked; the cause of the rest is unknown. From that table come the V and J calls and clone size; the DNA was used to work out D and trimming. This sample has a few hundred thousand clones in its table, and over 75% of those were observed once. Under 4% of the sample is held by the ten biggest clonotypes.

At the junction V is shortened by 0 bases and J by 2 bases, with 20 bases in between. The germline V gene (reference sequence) supplies CDR1 LNHDA and CDR2 SQIVND. Counted from cysteine to phenylalanine, this CDR3 has 19 amino acids. Of the read, only the CDR3 DNA is kept; its 57 bases are in frame from base 1. Participants in the prospective study were enrolled through a virtual design, were aged 18 to 89 years, and lived in about 25 United States geographic areas. Cohort assignment in the prospective study relied on participant-reported clinical history from a screening survey and a study questionnaire. Mobile phlebotomists in the prospective study collected whole blood, serum and a nasopharyngeal or oropharyngeal swab from every participant. Participants in the prospective study had the option to provide additional blood draws and questionnaires over an approximately 2-month period. Before DNA extraction, prospective study blood samples were shipped either frozen or at room temperature.

The chain uses TRBV19 and TRBJ1-3; the D gene is possibly TRBD1, with 5 bases matching. Source material: PBMCs or T cells enriched from blood (not recorded which). The source is a woman between 18 and 29 years old in a cohort exposed to, infected with or recovered from COVID-19 (not recorded which). The CDR3 corresponds to CASSIDVRGRDLTGNTIYF. The nucleotide sequence is TGTGCCAGTAGTATAGATGTACGAGGCAGGGACTTAACTGGAAACACCATATATTTT.